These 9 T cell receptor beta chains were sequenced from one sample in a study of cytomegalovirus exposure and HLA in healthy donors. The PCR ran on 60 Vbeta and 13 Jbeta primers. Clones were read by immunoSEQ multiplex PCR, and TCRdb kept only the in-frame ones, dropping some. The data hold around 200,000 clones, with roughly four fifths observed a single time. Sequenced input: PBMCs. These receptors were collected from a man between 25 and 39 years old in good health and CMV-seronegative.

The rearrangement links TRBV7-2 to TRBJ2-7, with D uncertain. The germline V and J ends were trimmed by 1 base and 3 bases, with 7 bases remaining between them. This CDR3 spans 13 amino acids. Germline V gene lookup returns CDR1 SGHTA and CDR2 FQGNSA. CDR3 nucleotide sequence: TGTGCCAGCAGCTTAGTATCCCTCTACGAGCAGTACTTC. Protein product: CASSLVSLYEQYF.

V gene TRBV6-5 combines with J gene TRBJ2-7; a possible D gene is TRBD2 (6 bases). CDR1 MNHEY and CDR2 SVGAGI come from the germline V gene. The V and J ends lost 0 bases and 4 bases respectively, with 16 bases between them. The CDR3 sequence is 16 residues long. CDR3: CASSYSNLLANYEQYF. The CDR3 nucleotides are TGTGCCAGCAGTTACTCGAACCTACTAGCCAATTACGAGCAGTACTTC.

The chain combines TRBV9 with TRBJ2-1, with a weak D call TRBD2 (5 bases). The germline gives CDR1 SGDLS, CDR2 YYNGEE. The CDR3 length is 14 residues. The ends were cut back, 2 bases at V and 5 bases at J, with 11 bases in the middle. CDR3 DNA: TGTGCCAGCAGCGTCCCTAGCAGCCACAATGAGCAGTTCTTC. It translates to CASSVPSSHNEQFF.

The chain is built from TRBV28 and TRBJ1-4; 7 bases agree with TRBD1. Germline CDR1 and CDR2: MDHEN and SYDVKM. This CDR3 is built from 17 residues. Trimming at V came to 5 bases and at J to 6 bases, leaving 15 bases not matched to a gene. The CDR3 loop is CASSPRGGGGHYEKLFF. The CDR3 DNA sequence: TGTGCCAGCAGTCCCCGAGGAGGGGGCGGGCATTATGAAAAACTGTTTTTT.

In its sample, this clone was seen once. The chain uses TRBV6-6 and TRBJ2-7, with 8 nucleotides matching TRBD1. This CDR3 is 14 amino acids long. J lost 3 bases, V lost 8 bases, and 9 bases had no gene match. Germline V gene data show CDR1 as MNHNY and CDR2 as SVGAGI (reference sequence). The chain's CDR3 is CASCPGQDFYEQYF. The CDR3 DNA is TGTGCCAGCTGTCCGGGACAGGACTTCTACGAGCAGTACTTC.

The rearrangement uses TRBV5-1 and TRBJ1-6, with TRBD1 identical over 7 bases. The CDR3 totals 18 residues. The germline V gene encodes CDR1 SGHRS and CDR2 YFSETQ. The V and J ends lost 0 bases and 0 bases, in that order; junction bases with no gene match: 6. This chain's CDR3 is CASSLGARGSSYNSPLHF. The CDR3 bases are TGCGCCAGCAGCTTGGGGGCCAGGGGGAGCTCCTATAATTCACCCCTCCACTTT.

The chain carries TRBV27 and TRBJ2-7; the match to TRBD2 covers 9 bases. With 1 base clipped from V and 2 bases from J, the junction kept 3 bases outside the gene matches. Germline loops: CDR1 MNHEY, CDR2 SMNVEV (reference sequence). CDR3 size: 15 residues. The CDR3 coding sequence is TGTGCCAGCAGTTTATGGGCTAGCGGGACCTACGAGCAGTACTTC. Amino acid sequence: CASSLWASGTYEQYF.

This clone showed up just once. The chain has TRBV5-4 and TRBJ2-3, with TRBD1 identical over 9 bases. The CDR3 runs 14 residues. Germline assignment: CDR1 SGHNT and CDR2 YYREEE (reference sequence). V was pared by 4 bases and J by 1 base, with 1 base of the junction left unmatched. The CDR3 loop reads CASSRDRGTDTQYF. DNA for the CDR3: TGTGCCAGCAGCCGGGACAGGGGCACAGATACGCAGTATTTT.

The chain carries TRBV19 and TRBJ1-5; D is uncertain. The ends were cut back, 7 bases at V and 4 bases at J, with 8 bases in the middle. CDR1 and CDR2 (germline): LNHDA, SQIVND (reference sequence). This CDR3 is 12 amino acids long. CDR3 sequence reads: CASTAGNQPQHF. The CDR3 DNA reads TGTGCCAGTACCGCAGGTAATCAGCCCCAGCATTTT.